This TCR beta chain stems from a study of blood T cells in healthy people across ages. The donors, aged roughly 6 to 90, were healthy Caucasians from Russia. This CDR3 comprises 14 residues. Trimming stripped 5 bases from V and 4 bases from J, with 15 bases between. Germline V CDR1 and CDR2: MDHEN, SYDVKM. Sample-barcoded 5' priming and a J-beta primer mix drove a second PCR of 7 to 11 cycles. One entry per CDR3 protein, called by TCRdb with MiXCR from the 5' RACE reads. In the table there are over 450,000 distinct CDR3 sequences, nearly 25% of which are singletons. The sample was also linked to a second study, of T cells of mothers and their children. As that study records: None of the identified T cell clones proved to be persistent microchimeric clones.

This clonotype was obtained from a boy between 10 and 17 years old in good health. The rearrangement links TRBV28 to TRBJ2-7, with D maybe TRBD1 (6 bases). Material: blood. CDR3 sequence: CASSDTGPPYEQYF. The DNA for the CDR3 is TGTGCCAGCAGTGACACAGGGCCCCCTTACGAGCAGTACTTC.